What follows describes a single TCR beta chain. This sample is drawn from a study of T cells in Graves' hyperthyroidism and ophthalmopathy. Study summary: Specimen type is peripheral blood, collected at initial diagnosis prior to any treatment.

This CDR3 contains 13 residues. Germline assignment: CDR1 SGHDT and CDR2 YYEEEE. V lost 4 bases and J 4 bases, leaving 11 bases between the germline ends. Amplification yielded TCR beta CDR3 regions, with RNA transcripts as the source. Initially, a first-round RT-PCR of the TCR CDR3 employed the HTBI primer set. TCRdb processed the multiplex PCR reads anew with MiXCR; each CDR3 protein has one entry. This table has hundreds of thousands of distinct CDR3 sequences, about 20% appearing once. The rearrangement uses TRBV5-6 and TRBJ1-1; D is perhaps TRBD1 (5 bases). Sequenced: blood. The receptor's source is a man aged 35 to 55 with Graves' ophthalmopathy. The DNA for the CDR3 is TGTGCCAGCAGCAGCTGGGGGGGCACTGAAGCTTTCTTT. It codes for CASSSWGGTEAFF.